The 20 T cell receptor beta chains listed next were all sequenced from one sample in a study of blood T cells in healthy people across ages. A sample-barcoded 5' primer and a J-beta primer mix were used in a second PCR of roughly 7 to 11 cycles. Each CDR3 protein gets one entry after TCRdb re-called the 5' RACE reads with MiXCR. The table includes 1.8 million or so distinct CDR3 sequences, around 40% detected once. The sequencing input was blood. The receptors were gathered from a human donor in good health.

The chain links TRBV6-2 or TRBV6-3 to TRBJ1-6; no definite D call. From germline, CDR1 is MNHEY and CDR2 SVGEGT. The CDR3 covers 13 residues. V lost 6 bases and J 8 bases, leaving 11 bases between the germline ends. The CDR3 DNA reads as TGTGCCAGCAGGACTTATTCGGATTCACCCCTCCACTTT. It translates to CASRTYSDSPLHF.

The chain uses TRBV7-2 and TRBJ1-2; the D gene is possibly TRBD1 (5 bases). From germline, CDR1 is SGHTA and CDR2 FQGNSA. V gave up 7 bases and J gave up 0 bases, with 15 bases separating them. The CDR3 totals 15 residues. CDR3 residues: CASTLDSISNYGYTF. The CDR3 DNA reads as TGTGCCAGCACCCTAGACAGCATATCTAACTATGGCTACACCTTC. Combining the CDR3 with reference TRBV7-2 and TRBJ1-2 gives the whole variable domain GAGVSQSPSNKVTEKGKDVELRCDPISGHTALYWYRQSLGQGLEFLIYFQGNSAPDKSGLPSDRFSAERTGGSVSTLTIQRTQQEDSAVYLCASTLDSISNYGYTFGSGTRLTVV.

Remarks on this clonotype: At one end, the junction sequence differs from germline, possibly due to a read error. The V gene is TRBV5-5, the J gene TRBJ2-1; no firm D call. The CDR3 runs 14 residues. Germline V gives CDR1 SGHKS, CDR2 YYEKEE (reference sequence). CDR3 in DNA: TGTACCAGCAGCTTGGAGCGCTTTCTGAATGAGCAGTTCTTC. Amino acids: CTSSLERFLNEQFF.

CDR3: CASSRRTGVGEQYF. CDR3 nucleotides: TGCGCCAGCAGCCGGAGGACAGGGGTGGGGGAGCAGTACTTC. This chain uses TRBV5-1 with TRBJ2-4; 9 positions agree with TRBD1. CDR3 length: 14 residues. The V gene's germline CDR1 is SGHRS and CDR2 YFSETQ. The ends lost 4 bases at V and 13 bases at J; junction bases unmatched: 12.

V is TRBV28 and J is TRBJ1-4; possibly TRBD1 for D (5 bases). Germline loops: CDR1 MDHEN, CDR2 SYDVKM. This CDR3 is built from 15 residues. V dropped 5 bases and J dropped 7 bases, with 17 bases sitting between them. Written as DNA, the CDR3 is TGTGCCAGCAGTCTACCGGGCTGGGGCTTTGAAAAACTGTTTTTT. Protein product: CASSLPGWGFEKLFF. The variable domain in full, with the rest retrieved from reference TRBV28 and TRBJ1-4, is DVKVTQSSRYLVKRTGEKVFLECVQDMDHENMFWYRQDPGLGLRLIYFSYDVKMKEKGDIPEGYSVSREKKERFSLILESASTNQTSMYLCASSLPGWGFEKLFFGSGTQLSVL.

The chain joins TRBV29-1 to TRBJ2-7; D possibly corresponds to TRBD2 (5 bases). The V and J ends lost 6 bases and 3 bases respectively, with 15 bases between them. The CDR3 is 13 amino acids. Germline assignment: CDR1 SQVTM and CDR2 ANQGSEA. This CDR3 is CSVRHPEGYEQYF. The CDR3 nucleotides read TGCAGCGTCCGCCATCCAGAGGGCTACGAGCAGTACTTC.

The V call is TRBV4-3, the J call TRBJ2-7; 9 bases match TRBD1. Trimming at V came to 4 bases and at J to 5 bases, leaving 12 bases not matched to a gene. From germline, CDR1 is LGHNA and CDR2 YSLEER. This CDR3 region has 16 residues. For the CDR3, the DNA is TGCGCCAGCAGCCGAAAAGACGGACAGGGGAAGGACGAGCAGTACTTC. This translates into CASSRKDGQGKDEQYF.

As for this clonotype: One end of the junction varies from germline; a read error may be responsible. The gene calls are TRBV3-1 and TRBJ2-2; the D gene could be TRBD1 or TRBD2 (5 bases each). Germline V CDR1 and CDR2: LGHDT, YNNKEL (reference sequence). The CDR3 spans 14 residues. In DNA form, the CDR3 reads TGTGCCGGCAGCCAAAGTTGGGACGCCGGGGAGCTGTTTTTT. It encodes CAGSQSWDAGELFF.

The rearrangement uses TRBV3-1 and TRBJ1-6; D not certain. The CDR3 spans 15 residues. V was clipped by 1 base and J by 8 bases, with 12 bases between them. Germline V gene sequence: CDR1 LGHDT, CDR2 YNNKEL (reference sequence). In nucleotides, the CDR3 is TGTGCCAGCAGCCAAGTTCCGGCCTCGGATTCACCCCTCCACTTT. Its translation: CASSQVPASDSPLHF.

V gene TRBV29-1 combines with J gene TRBJ2-3, with TRBD2 matching 9 bases. The germline gives CDR1 SQVTM, CDR2 ANQGSEA. Trimming cost V 3 bases and J 4 bases; bases outside gene matches: 5. This CDR3 has 14 amino acids. CDR3: CSVERSGGPDTQYF. CDR3 nucleotide sequence: TGCAGCGTTGAGCGTAGCGGGGGCCCAGATACGCAGTATTTT.

The gene calls are TRBV18 and TRBJ2-2; 8 nucleotides align to TRBD1. CDR3 size: 16 residues. With 2 bases clipped from V and 3 bases from J, the junction kept 5 bases outside the gene matches. CDR1 and CDR2 from the germline V gene are KGHSH and LQKENI. The CDR3 reads CASSPVTGAYTGELFF. CDR3 in DNA: TGTGCCAGCTCACCAGTGACAGGGGCCTACACCGGGGAGCTGTTTTTT.

This chain uses TRBV4-3 with TRBJ2-1; D unclear. The CDR3 spans 16 residues. Trimming pared 0 bases from V and 4 bases from J, leaving 13 bases between. Germline assignment: CDR1 LGHNA and CDR2 YSLEER. CDR3 sequence reads: CASSQESGSHYNEQFF. CDR3 in DNA: TGCGCCAGCAGCCAAGAGTCGGGCAGCCATTACAATGAGCAGTTCTTC.

A remark on this clonotype: At one of its ends the junction is not consistent with the germline gene, which may arise from a read error. V and J are TRBV4-3 and TRBJ1-6, with TRBD1 identical over 9 bases. This CDR3 region has 13 residues. Germline CDR1 LGHNA, CDR2 YSLEER. The DNA of the CDR3 is TGCGCCAGCAGCCTGGACAGGGGTTCACCCCGCCACTTT. It yields the protein CASSLDRGSPRHF.

V usage is TRBV4-2 and J usage is TRBJ2-1, with D tentatively TRBD2 (5 bases). Trimming cost V 0 bases and J 1 base, with 7 bases left between them. Germline-derived CDR1 and CDR2 are LGHNA and YNFKEQ. CDR3 length equals 15 residues. CDR3 in amino acids: CASSQEAVSYNEQFF. The CDR3 DNA follows: TGTGCCAGCAGCCAAGAAGCGGTTTCCTACAATGAGCAGTTCTTC.

A few counts support this clonotype. The chain couples TRBV6-1 to TRBJ1-2; D gene ambiguous. Germline CDR1 and CDR2: MNHNS and SASEGT. Trimming removed 2 bases from V and 8 bases from J, with 18 bases in between. This CDR3 is built from 15 residues. The CDR3 DNA reads as TGTGCCAGCAGTGAACACCTGGTTGGTCGGTTGGGCTACACCTTC. Protein sequence: CASSEHLVGRLGYTF.

In this sample, this clonotype turned up a few times. The chain carries TRBV9 and TRBJ1-6; D remains ambiguous. Between the trimmed V and J ends, which lost 0 bases and 10 bases, there was a span of 11 bases. Germline CDR1 SGDLS, CDR2 YYNGEE. The CDR3 loop spans 14 amino acids. The CDR3 is CASSVEAVGSPLHF. Written as DNA, the CDR3 is TGTGCCAGCAGCGTAGAGGCGGTAGGCTCACCCCTCCACTTT.

This clonotype came up a few times. The rearrangement uses TRBV28 and TRBJ1-1; possible D gene TRBD1, 6 bases. The V and J ends lost 4 bases and 4 bases respectively, with 19 bases between them. The length of the CDR3 is 16 residues. CDR1 is MDHEN and CDR2 is SYDVKM in the germline V gene. CDR3 bases: TGTGCCAGCAGTTCCCTAAGGAAGGGGGGGAGCACTGAAGCTTTCTTT. Translation: CASSSLRKGGSTEAFF.

This clonotype was picked up a small number of times. This sequence joins TRBV7-9 and TRBJ1-1; D uncertain. The CDR3 loop spans 11 amino acids. The germline gives CDR1 SEHNR, CDR2 FQNEAQ (reference sequence). The V end lost 1 base, the J end lost 10 bases, and 7 bases lay between the germline ends. The CDR3 here is CASSLVQVAFF. CDR3 in DNA: TGTGCCAGCAGCTTAGTCCAGGTAGCTTTCTTT.

In DNA form, the CDR3 reads TGCAGTGCTGAAGATGGACAGCGAGAGACCCAGTACTTC. Translation gives CSAEDGQRETQYF. This chain connects TRBV20-1 to TRBJ2-5; perhaps TRBD1 as D (6 bases). The germline gives CDR1 DFQATT, CDR2 SNEGSKA (reference sequence). This CDR3 contains 13 residues. With 5 bases removed from V and 4 bases from J, the gap between germline ends came to 14 bases.

This clonotype was found a few times. The chain recombines TRBV28 with TRBJ2-1; no firm D call. The CDR3 is 14 residues long. Germline V gene lookup returns CDR1 MDHEN and CDR2 SYDVKM. V lost 3 bases to trimming and J lost 3 bases, with 9 bases between them. In nucleotides, the CDR3 is TGTGCCAGCAGTTTGACCCCCAGCTACAATGAGCAGTTCTTC. Protein product: CASSLTPSYNEQFF. The full variable domain, rest sourced from reference TRBV28 and TRBJ2-1, is DVKVTQSSRYLVKRTGEKVFLECVQDMDHENMFWYRQDPGLGLRLIYFSYDVKMKEKGDIPEGYSVSREKKERFSLILESASTNQTSMYLCASSLTPSYNEQFFGPGTRLTVL.